Below, one TCR beta chain is given with its context. Its cognate antigen has yet to be identified. No much larger clone is present one base from it, and per-base qualities are unavailable. This sample is drawn from a study of T cell repertoires in cytomegalovirus infection (dated by TCRdb to the late 2010s). About the investigation overall: Donor HLA type was relevant to the analysis, because carriage of CMV infection together with the matching HLA type was indicated by public TCR beta signatures.

The germline V gene (reference sequence) supplies CDR1 DFQATT and CDR2 SNEGSKA. The CDR3 holds 14 amino acids from the cysteine to the phenylalanine. CDR3 DNA only is kept here, 42 bases in frame from base 1. At the junction V is shortened by 0 bases and J by 10 bases, with 18 bases in between. On the study overall, not on this receptor specifically: In both this cohort and an independent cohort of a few hundred donors, the cumulative frequency of public TCR beta family members distinguished carriers of CMV infection plus the relevant HLA type. The ex vivo response was dominated by HLA-C-restricted CMV-specific TCR beta clonotypes, which also provided the single most frequent clonotype in two of eight donors.

Data came from an Illumina HiSeq 1500. Starting from the raw public reads, TCRdb applied fastp trimming at Q25, assembled clones with MiXCR and retained in-frame beta chains. Rows are unified per CDR3 protein, each entry keeping the most common DNA and genes. The sample data list about 180,000 distinct CDR3 sequences, and 14% of these were observed just once. The ten largest account for 25% to 30% of the sample. The TCR sequence derives from a human donor in good health (CMV status not recorded). Some clones in this sample may be carry-over from other donors' samples. Sequencing input: PBMCs. The sequence links TRBV20-1 to TRBJ1-2, with the D gene not confidently named. CDR3 loop: CSAREAVGRGVYTF. The nucleotides are TGCAGTGCTAGAGAGGCAGTCGGCCGAGGTGTCTACACCTTC.